These 20 T cell receptor beta chains originate from one sample sequenced in a study of Ad26.COV2.S vaccination and SARS-CoV-2 variants. Only in-frame clones appear in the TCRdb table, and some are missing; sequencing was by immunoSEQ multiplex PCR. The data contain 440,000 or so clones, 90% of them seen just once; the ten biggest clones take up roughly 3.9%. Treatment: around 19 received Ad26.COV2.S at low or high dose, single or two shots; roughly five received placebo; per-sample allocation not given. Day 63 following the first vaccine or placebo injection was when the samples were taken. Sample: peripheral blood, taken in a trial of Ad26.COV2.S vaccine versus placebo. The receptors come from a person between 18 and 60 years old who received the Ad26.COV2.S COVID-19 vaccine or a placebo.

J is TRBJ1-3 and V is TRBV9; the match to TRBD1 covers 9 bases. V lost 3 bases to trimming and J lost 0 bases; unmatched junction nucleotides: 4. CDR3 length equals 16 residues. Germline V gives CDR1 SGDLS, CDR2 YYNGEE. CDR3 sequence: CASSAGTGRSGNTIYF. The CDR3 DNA reads TGTGCCAGCAGCGCTGGGACAGGGCGCTCTGGAAACACCATATATTTT. Drawing the rest from reference TRBV9 and TRBJ1-3, the complete variable domain is DSGVTQTPKHLITATGQRVTLRCSPRSGDLSVYWYQQSLDQGLQFLIQYYNGEERAKGNILERFSAQQFPDLHSELNLSSLELGDSALYFCASSAGTGRSGNTIYFGEGSWLTVV.

This chain links TRBV5-4 with TRBJ2-7; 11 bases are a match to TRBD2. Germline CDR1 SGHNT, CDR2 YYREEE (reference sequence). Unmatched junction bases numbered 5, after V lost 2 bases and J lost 4 bases. The CDR3 has 15 amino acids. The CDR3 region has the DNA TGTGCCAGCAGCTTTTTTTCTAGCGGGAGGTACGAGCAGTACTTC. This gives the protein CASSFFSSGRYEQYF.

V is TRBV2 and J is TRBJ2-7; D remains ambiguous. Germline CDR1 reads SNHLY; CDR2 reads FYNNEI. The CDR3 covers 14 residues. Trimming removed 5 bases from V and 0 bases from J, with 11 bases in between. The CDR3 DNA follows: TGTGCCAGCAGTCCTGAGGCAACCTCCTACGAGCAGTACTTC. It is translated as CASSPEATSYEQYF. The full variable domain, its missing parts supplied by reference TRBV2 and TRBJ2-7, is EPEVTQTPSHQVTQMGQEVILRCVPISNHLYFYWYRQILGQKVEFLVSFYNNEISEKSEIFDDQFSVERPDGSNFTLKIRSTKLEDSAMYFCASSPEATSYEQYFGPGTRLTVT.

The rearrangement links TRBV27 to TRBJ1-2; D unclear. This CDR3 has 15 residues. Deletions cut 2 bases from V and 0 bases from J, with 10 bases between. CDR1 is MNHEY and CDR2 is SMNVEV in the germline V gene (reference sequence). The CDR3 sequence is CASSLLPPANYGYTF. The CDR3 DNA sequence: TGTGCCAGCAGTTTACTTCCCCCCGCTAACTATGGCTACACCTTC.

About this clone itself: This CDR3 is also generated by other DNA sequences in the sample. The chain couples TRBV4-3 to TRBJ2-7; 11 bases are a match to TRBD2. This CDR3 comprises 15 residues. V lost 1 base, J lost 4 bases, and 3 bases stayed unmatched. Germline-derived CDR1 and CDR2 are LGHNA and YSLEER. CDR3 nucleotides: TGCGCCAGCAGCCAAGTAGCGGGAGGGCCTTACGAGCAGTACTTC. Translation gives CASSQVAGGPYEQYF.

This sequence joins TRBV27 and TRBJ2-3, with 15 bases aligning to TRBD2. V gave up 6 bases and J gave up 0 bases; unmatched junction bases: 22. The CDR3 is 23 amino acids. The germline CDR1 and CDR2 sequences are MNHEY and SMNVEV (reference sequence). The CDR3 DNA is TGTGCCAGCAGCCGCTGGGGGGGGGCCCCGGGACTAGCGGGAGGCTCTAGCACAGATACGCAGTATTTT. Protein product: CASSRWGGAPGLAGGSSTDTQYF.

V usage is TRBV7-2 and J usage is TRBJ2-3, with D unclear. The CDR3 is 15 amino acids. CDR1 SGHTA and CDR2 FQGNSA come from the germline V gene. Deletions cut 0 bases from V and 0 bases from J, with 7 bases between. The CDR3 loop is CASSLAGYSTDTQYF. CDR3 nucleotides: TGTGCCAGCAGCTTAGCGGGCTACAGCACAGATACGCAGTATTTT.

The chain combines TRBV7-9 with TRBJ1-1, with TRBD1 as a possible D gene (5 bases). V was pared by 7 bases and J by 8 bases, with 17 bases between. The CDR3 contains 13 residues. Germline V gene lookup returns CDR1 SEHNR and CDR2 FQNEAQ (reference sequence). The CDR3 region is CASTFGVTEEAFF. The CDR3, as DNA: TGTGCCAGCACCTTTGGGGTGACAGAGGAAGCTTTCTTT.

The V and J genes are TRBV25-1 and TRBJ1-4, with a weak D call TRBD1 (5 bases). The CDR3 has 14 residues. V gave up 1 base and J gave up 8 bases, with 11 bases separating them. Germline-derived CDR1 and CDR2 are MGHDK and SYGVNS. CDR3 DNA: TGTGCCAGCAGTGAATTAAGGGGCGGCGAAAAACTGTTTTTT. Translating gives CASSELRGGEKLFF.

The chain combines TRBV6-2 or TRBV6-3 with TRBJ2-7; 10 bases are shared with TRBD1. CDR3 length: 16 residues. The germline CDR1 and CDR2 sequences are MNHEY and SVGEGT. Losses at the gene ends were 2 bases for V and 4 bases for J; bases not matched to a gene: 8. The CDR3 DNA reads as TGTGCCAGCAGTTACGGGGGACAGGGGAAAGGATACGAGCAGTACTTC. Amino acid sequence: CASSYGGQGKGYEQYF.

V is TRBV27 and J is TRBJ2-3; 11 positions match TRBD2. V shed 3 bases, J shed 4 bases, and the junction held 6 bases outside the gene matches. Germline loops: CDR1 MNHEY, CDR2 SMNVEV (reference sequence). The CDR3 sequence is 16 residues long. The CDR3 is CASSLWLAGGADTQYF. DNA of the CDR3: TGTGCCAGCAGTTTGTGGCTAGCGGGAGGAGCAGATACGCAGTATTTT.

This sequence joins TRBV4-3 and TRBJ2-3, with 10 bases fitting TRBD2. Germline V CDR1 and CDR2: LGHNA, YSLEER. After removal of 1 base from V and 0 bases from J, the junction contained 7 bases not matched to a gene. The CDR3 has 18 amino acids. The CDR3 loop reads CASSQGLGLAASTDTQYF. For the CDR3, the DNA is TGCGCCAGCAGCCAAGGTTTAGGACTAGCGGCTAGCACAGATACGCAGTATTTT.

This clone has a single count. The chain recombines TRBV27 with TRBJ1-2; the match to TRBD1 covers 7 bases. The junction had 7 bases not matched to a gene; V was cut back by 5 bases and J by 4 bases. Germline V gene sequence: CDR1 MNHEY, CDR2 SMNVEV (reference sequence). The CDR3 length is 14 residues. The DNA for the CDR3 is TGTGCCAGCAGTACCGCGACAGGGCTCTATGGCTACACCTTC. Protein product: CASSTATGLYGYTF.

The rearrangement joins TRBV20-1 to TRBJ2-1; TRBD2 matches at 11 bases. Trimming removed 3 bases from V and 4 bases from J; junction bases left unmatched: 2. The CDR3 extends over 14 amino acids. CDR1 is DFQATT and CDR2 is SNEGSKA in the germline V gene (reference sequence). DNA for the CDR3: TGCAGTGCTAGTATAGCGGGAGGGTACAATGAGCAGTTCTTC. The encoded protein is CSASIAGGYNEQFF.

The CDR3 sequence: CASSKKPSGVYEQYF. The CDR3 DNA reads TGTGCCAGCAGCAAAAAGCCTAGCGGGGTCTACGAGCAGTACTTC. The V call is TRBV7-2, the J call TRBJ2-7, with 9 bases fitting TRBD2. After removal of 5 bases from V and 3 bases from J, the junction contained 8 bases not matched to a gene. This CDR3 has 15 amino acids. CDR1 and CDR2 (germline): SGHTA, FQGNSA.

The rearrangement uses TRBV7-9 and TRBJ1-2; the D is unclear. The CDR3 runs 16 residues. CDR1 and CDR2 (germline): SEHNR, FQNEAQ (reference sequence). Trimming took 1 base from V and 0 from J, leaving 12 bases between them. The CDR3 nucleotides read TGTGCCAGCAGCTTAGACCAAGGAACCCCTAACTATGGCTACACCTTC. Its protein is CASSLDQGTPNYGYTF.

For the CDR3, the DNA is TGTGCCAGCAGCGTGGACCGCGGCGGGCAGTTCTTC. Translation gives CASSVDRGGQFF. The chain joins TRBV7-9 to TRBJ2-1; the D is unclear. V gave up 5 bases and J gave up 12 bases, with 14 bases separating them. Germline V lookup: CDR1 SEHNR, CDR2 FQNEAQ (reference sequence). This CDR3 is built from 12 residues.

CDR3 bases: TGTGCCAGCAGTGCGACTAGCGTTTGGGGTACGCAGTATTTT. It translates to CASSATSVWGTQYF. V usage is TRBV27 and J usage is TRBJ2-3; 8 bases map to TRBD2. CDR3 length equals 14 residues. The V and J ends lost 5 bases and 8 bases, in that order; junction bases with no gene match: 9. The germline CDR1 and CDR2 sequences are MNHEY and SMNVEV (reference sequence).

The sample holds a few counts of this clone. The chain joins TRBV6-6 to TRBJ1-2; 8 bases are a match to TRBD1. CDR1 and CDR2 from the germline V gene are MNHNY and SVGAGI (reference sequence). The CDR3 sequence is 14 residues long. The ends lost 2 bases at V and 6 bases at J; junction bases unmatched: 5. In DNA, the CDR3 is TGTGCCAGCAGTTACATAGGGACAGGCGATGGCTACACCTTC. Its translation: CASSYIGTGDGYTF.

The gene calls are TRBV4-2 and TRBJ2-6, with a weak D call TRBD2 (5 bases). The CDR3 consists of 17 residues. V was trimmed by 2 bases and J by 0 bases, leaving 11 bases between them. The V gene's germline CDR1 is LGHNA and CDR2 YNFKEQ. CDR3 sequence (DNA): TGTGCCAGCAGCCAAACTAGAACCCGCTCTGGGGCCAACGTCCTGACTTTC. Encoded protein: CASSQTRTRSGANVLTF.